Listed here are 27 T cell receptor beta chains from one sample, sequenced in a study of blood T cell repertoires in COVID-19. Sequencing was performed with immunoSEQ multiplex PCR; in TCRdb, only in-frame clones are kept and a portion is missing. Of about 160,000 clones in the sample, 65% to 80% were seen once. Material: peripheral blood. Receptors were obtained from a man in his sixties with acute or convalescent COVID-19.

The chain combines TRBV9 with TRBJ2-1; the match to TRBD2 covers 9 bases. V gave up 3 bases and J gave up 9 bases; unmatched junction bases: 10. This CDR3 comprises 15 residues. Per the germline V gene, CDR1 is SGDLS and CDR2 is YYNGEE. CDR3: CASSAGGGGAAEQFF. CDR3 nucleotide sequence: TGTGCCAGCAGCGCGGGAGGCGGGGGGGCCGCTGAGCAGTTCTTC. Supplemented by reference TRBV9 and TRBJ2-1, the full variable domain reads DSGVTQTPKHLITATGQRVTLRCSPRSGDLSVYWYQQSLDQGLQFLIQYYNGEERAKGNILERFSAQQFPDLHSELNLSSLELGDSALYFCASSAGGGGAAEQFFGPGTRLTVL.

This clone was counted only a few times. Other DNA sequences within the sample encode an identical CDR3. V gene TRBV4-1 combines with J gene TRBJ1-2; TRBD1 agrees at 7 bases. This CDR3 has 15 amino acids. CDR1 is MGHRA, CDR2 YSYEKL, per germline. After removal of 0 bases from V and 3 bases from J, the junction contained 4 bases not matched to a gene. Here the CDR3 reads CASSQDPGQDYGYTF. The DNA of the CDR3 is TGCGCCAGCAGCCAAGACCCCGGACAGGACTATGGCTACACCTTC.

This chain connects TRBV6-1 to TRBJ1-1; D is uncertain. Trimming stripped 3 bases from V and 5 bases from J, with 16 bases between. This CDR3 region has 15 residues. Germline lookup yields CDR1 MNHNS and CDR2 SASEGT. The CDR3 DNA is TGTGCCAGCAGTGAGGTTTCAGGAGGGCTTACTGAAGCTTTCTTT. This encodes CASSEVSGGLTEAFF.

Concerning this clone itself: The junction departs from germline at one end; a sequencing error may be responsible. This chain links TRBV12-5 with TRBJ2-3; D gene uncertain. The length of the CDR3 is 14 residues. The germline gives CDR1 LGHNT, CDR2 FRNRAP. In DNA, the CDR3 is TGTGCTAGTGGCTTGGAACAACCCACAGATACGCAGTATTTT. Amino acids: CASGLEQPTDTQYF.

V and J are TRBV19 and TRBJ1-2; tentative D call: TRBD1 (5 bases). The ends were cut back, 4 bases at V and 9 bases at J, with 18 bases in the middle. Germline lookup yields CDR1 LNHDA and CDR2 SQIVND (reference sequence). The CDR3 covers 14 residues. CDR3 nucleotide sequence: TGTGCCAGTAGTACTCCTCCTTCGGGGGTGAGCTACACCTTC. It encodes CASSTPPSGVSYTF.

This chain joins TRBV5-6 and TRBJ1-4; the match to TRBD1 covers 8 bases. CDR1 is SGHDT and CDR2 is YYEEEE in the germline V gene. CDR3 length equals 13 residues. The junction had 4 bases not matched to a gene; V was cut back by 5 bases and J by 7 bases. CDR3 loop: CASRADRGEKLFF. In DNA, the CDR3 is TGTGCCAGCAGGGCAGACAGGGGTGAAAAACTGTTTTTT.

The chain combines TRBV6-5 with TRBJ2-1; 8 bases agree with TRBD1. CDR1 MNHEY and CDR2 SVGAGI come from the germline V gene. CDR3 size: 15 residues. V lost 4 bases and J lost 3; bases outside the gene matches: 5. CDR3 loop: CASSLTGELYNEQFF. In nucleotides, the CDR3 is TGTGCCAGCAGTTTGACAGGGGAGCTCTACAATGAGCAGTTCTTC.

The rearrangement uses TRBV30 and TRBJ2-6, with 9 bases lining up with TRBD1. Germline CDR1 and CDR2: GTSNPN and SVGIG (reference sequence). The length of the CDR3 is 14 residues. J gave up 1 base and V 5 bases, and 0 bases lay outside the gene matches. The CDR3 DNA reads TGTGCCTGGGGGACAGGGTCTGGGGCCAACGTCCTGACTTTC. Protein product: CAWGTGSGANVLTF.

This chain connects TRBV25-1 to TRBJ2-1; tentatively, D is TRBD2 (6 bases). V was pared by 1 base and J by 4 bases, with 17 bases between. This CDR3 has 17 residues. From germline, CDR1 is MGHDK and CDR2 SYGVNS. The CDR3 coding sequence is TGTGCCAGCAGTGAATGGGTCGGGACGGGGGATTACAATGAGCAGTTCTTC. It codes for CASSEWVGTGDYNEQFF.

This clone was seen just once. This sequence joins TRBV6-2 or TRBV6-3 and TRBJ1-4; TRBD1 matches at 8 bases. After removal of 6 bases from V and 8 bases from J, the junction contained 11 bases not matched to a gene. The CDR3 runs 15 residues. CDR1 MNHEY and CDR2 SVGEGT come from the germline V gene. Here the CDR3 DNA reads TGTGCCAGCAGCCAAAGACAGGGGAGTGGCGAAAAACTGTTTTTT. This translates into CASSQRQGSGEKLFF.

This clone was observed a few times. The V and J genes are TRBV30 and TRBJ2-7; 7 bases fit TRBD1. V shed 3 bases and J 1 base; nucleotides not matched to a gene: 6. The CDR3 length is 14 residues. Germline assignment: CDR1 GTSNPN and CDR2 SVGIG (reference sequence). The CDR3 here is CAWSPGQHSYEQYF. The CDR3 nucleotides are TGTGCCTGGAGCCCGGGACAGCATTCCTACGAGCAGTACTTC.

CDR3 loop: CASSEALGARAEAFF. CDR3 bases: TGTGCCAGCAGTGAAGCGCTGGGGGCGAGGGCTGAAGCTTTCTTT. The V and J genes are TRBV6-1 and TRBJ1-1; a weak D match, TRBD1 (6 bases). The V end was cut by 0 bases, the J end by 6 bases, with 14 bases between. The CDR3 sequence is 15 residues long. CDR1 is MNHNS and CDR2 is SASEGT in the germline V gene.

The chain uses TRBV3-1 (or the pseudogene TRBV3-2) and TRBJ1-4; weak D call: TRBD1 (5 bases). Germline CDR1 reads LGHDT; CDR2 reads YNNKEL (reference sequence). The CDR3 spans 14 residues. The germline V and J ends were trimmed by 6 bases and 4 bases, with 12 bases remaining between them. CDR3 in amino acids: CASSLREGNEKLFF. In nucleotides, the CDR3 is TGTGCCAGCAGTCTCAGGGAGGGTAATGAAAAACTGTTTTTT.

The chain has TRBV19 and TRBJ1-1, with a tentative D call TRBD1 (6 bases). The germline gives CDR1 LNHDA, CDR2 SQIVND (reference sequence). V lost 6 bases and J 5 bases, leaving 13 bases between the germline ends. This CDR3 is built from 13 residues. This CDR3 reads CASRSTRGTEAFF. The CDR3 DNA sequence: TGTGCCAGTAGATCAACTAGGGGGACTGAAGCTTTCTTT.

V gene TRBV24-1 combines with J gene TRBJ1-2, with 7 bases matching TRBD1. J was trimmed by 8 bases and V by 5 bases; bases with no gene match: 7. CDR1 is KGHDR and CDR2 is SFDVKD in the germline V gene. The CDR3 is 13 residues long. The chain's CDR3 is CATSATGVDGYTF. Here the CDR3 DNA reads TGTGCCACCAGTGCTACAGGGGTCGACGGCTACACCTTC.

The chain employs TRBV7-3 and TRBJ2-2, with TRBD2 as a possible D gene (6 bases). Trimming took 6 bases from V and 7 from J, leaving 15 bases between them. In germline, CDR1 is SGHTA, CDR2 FQGTGA. The CDR3 totals 14 residues. For the CDR3, the DNA is TGTGCCAGCAGAAAAGGAGGGGACGACGGGGAGCTGTTTTTT. Translation: CASRKGGDDGELFF.

The chain has TRBV3-1 (or the pseudogene TRBV3-2) and TRBJ1-1; possibly TRBD1 for D (6 bases). There are 14 residues in the CDR3. Trimming left V 8 bases short and J 0 bases short, with 13 bases between. Germline loops: CDR1 LGHDT, CDR2 YNNKEL (reference sequence). This CDR3 reads CASRSQGMNTEAFF. The CDR3 region has the DNA TGTGCCAGCCGCTCACAGGGAATGAACACTGAAGCTTTCTTT.

The rearrangement links TRBV5-1 to TRBJ1-1, with D tentatively TRBD1 (5 bases). The length of the CDR3 is 15 residues. Per germline, CDR1 SGHRS and CDR2 YFSETQ. The V gene lost 1 base and the J gene lost 0 bases, with 10 bases spanning the gap. In nucleotides, the CDR3 is TGCGCCAGCAGCTTGAGCCCAGGGTTGAACACTGAAGCTTTCTTT. Translating gives CASSLSPGLNTEAFF.

The V and J genes are TRBV19 and TRBJ1-4, with unresolved D. The length of the CDR3 is 17 residues. V gave up 5 bases and J gave up 0 bases, with 16 bases separating them. Germline V gene lookup returns CDR1 LNHDA and CDR2 SQIVND (reference sequence). The CDR3 reads CASSGNDGLATNEKLFF. CDR3 nucleotides: TGTGCCAGTAGTGGAAATGACGGACTAGCAACTAATGAAAAACTGTTTTTT.

V and J are TRBV29-1 and TRBJ1-1, with D perhaps TRBD1 (5 bases). The CDR3 runs to 16 residues. The germline V gene has CDR1 SQVTM and CDR2 ANQGSEA. The V end was cut by 3 bases, the J end by 5 bases, with 22 bases between. The CDR3 here is CSVEGPGGEIDTEAFF. DNA for the CDR3: TGCAGCGTTGAGGGCCCAGGAGGGGAAATTGATACTGAAGCTTTCTTT.

This clone was picked up one time. V is TRBV15 and J is TRBJ2-6, with D perhaps TRBD2 (7 bases). Germline V gene data show CDR1 as LNHNV and CDR2 as YYDKDF (reference sequence). Trimming stripped 0 bases from V and 0 bases from J, with 18 bases between. The CDR3 loop spans 20 amino acids. The CDR3 DNA sequence: TGTGCCACCAGCAGAGAGACTATGGCGGGGGCCCTCTCTGGGGCCAACGTCCTGACTTTC. Translating gives CATSRETMAGALSGANVLTF.

This clone was recorded a few times. The chain has TRBV6-1 and TRBJ2-7, with a tentative D call TRBD1 (5 bases). CDR1 and CDR2 (germline): MNHNS, SASEGT. V was pared by 3 bases and J by 3 bases, with 6 bases between. CDR3 length equals 12 residues. CDR3 sequence: CASSDRVYEQYF. The CDR3, as DNA: TGTGCCAGCAGTGACAGGGTCTACGAGCAGTACTTC.

This clone is a singleton in its sample. The V gene is TRBV7-2, the J gene TRBJ2-2; weak D call: TRBD1 (5 bases). The germline CDR1 and CDR2 sequences are SGHTA and FQGNSA. V was pared by 1 base and J by 0 bases, with 9 bases between. This CDR3 region has 16 residues. The CDR3, as DNA: TGTGCCAGCAGCTTAGATCAGGGCCCGAACACCGGGGAGCTGTTTTTT. Its protein product is CASSLDQGPNTGELFF.

This chain joins TRBV7-2 and TRBJ2-7; the D is unclear. CDR1 and CDR2 (germline): SGHTA, FQGNSA. The V gene lost 3 bases and the J gene lost 3 bases, with 6 bases spanning the gap. The CDR3 totals 12 residues. The CDR3 here is CASSFPYYEQYF. CDR3 in DNA: TGTGCCAGCAGCTTCCCTTACTACGAGCAGTACTTC.

The chain is built from TRBV28 and TRBJ2-1; 7 bases line up with TRBD1. Germline V CDR1 and CDR2: MDHEN, SYDVKM. This CDR3 has 14 residues. V shed 6 bases, J shed 8 bases, and the junction held 10 bases outside the gene matches. CDR3 nucleotides: TGTGCCAGCAGCCGACAGGGCCGTAGAGATGAGCAGTTCTTC. Its protein product is CASSRQGRRDEQFF.

The chain links TRBV3-1 (or the pseudogene TRBV3-2) to TRBJ2-5, with TRBD1 identical over 12 bases. This CDR3 spans 15 amino acids. J was trimmed by 1 base and V by 7 bases; bases with no gene match: 4. CDR1 is LGHDT, CDR2 YNNKEL, per germline (reference sequence). CDR3 coding DNA: TGTGCCAGCACCGGGGACAGGGGGCCCCAAGAGACCCAGTACTTC. It codes for CASTGDRGPQETQYF.

This clone was counted only a few times. CDR3 region: CASHPLAGQTYEQYF. The CDR3 DNA follows: TGTGCCAGCCATCCACTAGCGGGCCAGACCTACGAGCAGTACTTC. The chain couples TRBV27 to TRBJ2-7; 9 nucleotides match TRBD2. J gave up 2 bases and V 8 bases, and 10 bases lay outside the gene matches. CDR3 length equals 15 residues. Germline loops: CDR1 MNHEY, CDR2 SMNVEV (reference sequence).